This TCR beta chain derives from a study of shared clonotypes between healthy human individuals. Study as a whole: Used for every donor were three CD4 naive, three CD4 memory, two CD8 naive and one CD8 memory plate.

General study results and limits: Larger estimated richness was generally recorded for naive subsets relative to memory subsets.

The CDR3 extends over 17 amino acids. Unmatched junction bases numbered 9, after V lost 4 bases and J lost 2 bases. Germline lookup yields CDR1 SGHAT and CDR2 FQNNGV. CD45RO-negative, CCR7-positively selected cells formed the naive CD8 fraction, excluding terminally differentiated effector memory CD45RA+ cells. Only in-frame clones appear in the TCRdb table, and some are missing; sequencing was by immunoSEQ multiplex PCR. The table records around 1.9 million clones, roughly 93% of them present only once. With regard to this clone: Its cognate antigen is unknown.

Material: naive CD8+ T cells from PBMCs. The sequence derives from a man aged 18 to 30 in good health. Some clones in this sample may be carry-over from other donors' samples. The chain combines TRBV11-2 with TRBJ2-3, with 10 positions matching TRBD1. CDR3 region: CASSSIAGQGDTDTQYF. The CDR3 nucleotides read TGTGCCAGCAGCTCTATAGCAGGACAGGGGGACACAGATACGCAGTATTTT.